A single T cell receptor beta chain is shown here with its context. V gave up 1 base and J gave up 6 bases, with 10 bases separating them. This CDR3 has 14 residues. Germline loops: CDR1 SGHRS, CDR2 YFSETQ. This sample is drawn from a study of blood T cell repertoires in COVID-19. Study-level information: The origin of the acute and convalescent COVID-19 samples was the United States, Italy and Spain. The analysed material was cDNA or gDNA that came from T cells, B-cell-depleted T cells, or PBMCs.

In the original workflow: Nucleated cell number was recorded as an estimate derived from reference gene primer amplification. The protocol was immunoSEQ multiplex PCR, while the TCRdb copy is restricted to in-frame clones and leaves out a portion. That table supplies the V and J calls and clone size; D and trimming were determined from the DNA. This sample carries about 40,000 clones, 88% of them seen once, and the ten largest clones take approximately 2.3%. The TCR sequence derives from a human donor in a cohort sampled during active COVID-19. V and J are TRBV5-1 and TRBJ1-4, with D perhaps TRBD1 (5 bases). Sample: peripheral blood. The CDR3: CASSLMPGYEKLFF. CDR3 nucleotides: TGCGCCAGCAGCTTGATGCCAGGGTATGAAAAACTGTTTTTT. Full variable domain (outside the CDR3, taken from reference TRBV5-1 and TRBJ1-4): KAGVTQTPRYLIKTRGQQVTLSCSPISGHRSVSWYQQTPGQGLQFLFEYFSETQRNKGNFPGRFSGRQFSNSRSEMNVSTLELGDSALYLCASSLMPGYEKLFFGSGTQLSVL.